This is a list of T cell receptor beta chains from one sample in a study of T cells in Graves' hyperthyroidism and ophthalmopathy. TCRdb ran MiXCR on the multiplex PCR reads and lists one entry per CDR3 protein. Of 700,000 or so distinct CDR3 sequences listed, about a sixth are singletons. The sample taken for sequencing was blood. The receptor source for this set is a man between 18 and 29 years old with Graves' hyperthyroidism. The CDR3 runs from the conserved cysteine through the conserved F or W. The D gene is left open where the match is weak. Clone size is not always given. Where it is, it says once, few, many or a class for expanded clones.

v_call	d_call	j_call	clone_size	cdr3_nt	cdr3_aa
TRBV18	NA	TRBJ2-2	NA	TGTGCCAGCTCACCACGGGCCCCAAGTGGTGCCGGGGAGCTGTTTTTT	CASSPRAPSGAGELFF
TRBV6-2/TRBV6-3	TRBD1	TRBJ2-3	few	TGTGCCAGCAGGACAGGGCGGAATACGCAGTATTTT	CASRTGRNTQYF
TRBV6-5	NA	TRBJ1-4	NA	TGTGCCAGCAGTTACGGACGGATCGCCGCCTCTAATGAAAAACTGTTTTTT	CASSYGRIAASNEKLFF
TRBV29-1	NA	TRBJ1-1	NA	TGCAGCGCACCCGGGGACAACAGCCCCATGAACACTGAAGCTTTCTTT	CSAPGDNSPMNTEAFF
TRBV4-2	TRBD1	TRBJ2-5	NA	TGTGCCAGCAGCCAAGTTCGGGACAGGGATCCGGAGACCCAGTACTTC	CASSQVRDRDPETQYF
TRBV29-1	NA	TRBJ1-2	NA	TGCAGCGTTGAACTGTCTGCGATCGGTCGTAGGGTCTATGGCTACACCTTC	CSVELSAIGRRVYGYTF
TRBV19	TRBD1	TRBJ2-5	few	TGTGCCAGTAGCCGCTCCGACAGGGTTGGGGAGACCCAGTACTTC	CASSRSDRVGETQYF
TRBV6-5	NA	TRBJ1-1	many	TGTGCCAGCAGTTTCCGATCGGGAGGGCCCGGGACGAACACTGAAGCTTTCTTT	CASSFRSGGPGTNTEAFF
TRBV5-1	TRBD1	TRBJ2-1	few	TGCGCCAGCAGCCCCGGACAGGGGGCCCACAATGAGCGGTTCTTC	CASSPGQGAHNERFF
TRBV6-1	TRBD2	TRBJ2-5	many	TGTGCCAGCAGTGAACCCCCTAGCGGGATCCGCGAGACCCAGTACTTC	CASSEPPSGIRETQYF
TRBV12-3/TRBV12-4	NA	TRBJ1-5	NA	TGTGCCAGCAGTTTAGGTGCAGGGGAGGGGAGCAATCAGCCCCAGCATTTT	CASSLGAGEGSNQPQHF
TRBV9	TRBD2	TRBJ2-3	few	TGTGCCAGCAGCGTAGGGACTAGCGGGAGTTCAGATACGCAGTATTTT	CASSVGTSGSSDTQYF
TRBV11-3	TRBD1	TRBJ2-2	many	TGTGCCAGCAGAGGCAGGGGGACCGGGGAGCTGTTTTTT	CASRGRGTGELFF
TRBV29-1	TRBD1	TRBJ1-2	many	TGCAGCGTCCCCTTAGGAACAGCAGGGGGGTATGGCTACACCTTC	CSVPLGTAGGYGYTF
TRBV27	TRBD1	TRBJ2-1	NA	TGTGCCAGCAGTTTATCGGGACAGTTTTACAATGAGCAGTTCTTC	CASSLSGQFYNEQFF
TRBV4-1	NA	TRBJ1-1	NA	TGCGCCAGCAGCCAATCGACGGAGATGAACACTGAAGCTTTCTTT	CASSQSTEMNTEAFF
TRBV4-1	NA	TRBJ2-7	few	TGCGCCAGCAGCCAAGAGATCTTTTACGAGCAGTACTTC	CASSQEIFYEQYF
TRBV29-1	NA	TRBJ2-3	NA	TGCAGCGTTGATACTAGCAGGAGGGCGGTAGATACGCAGTATTTT	CSVDTSRRAVDTQYF
TRBV6-1	TRBD2	TRBJ2-2	NA	TGTGCCAGCAGTTACGCGGGAGAGAACACCGGGGAGCTGTTTTTT	CASSYAGENTGELFF
TRBV5-1	NA	TRBJ2-7	few	TGCGCCAGCAGCTTGAAATCCGCTGGACATTTTAGATACGAGCAGTACTTC	CASSLKSAGHFRYEQYF
TRBV7-9	NA	TRBJ2-3	many	TGTGCCAGCAGCCGGACAAGGACTAGCACAGATACGCAGTATTTT	CASSRTRTSTDTQYF
TRBV28	NA	TRBJ1-4	many	TGTGCCAGCAGTTTAATCGAGGGTGGGGAAAAACTGTTTTTT	CASSLIEGGEKLFF
TRBV29-1	NA	TRBJ2-7	few	TGCAGCGTTGCAGACTCCTACGAGCAGTACTTC	CSVADSYEQYF
TRBV7-9	TRBD2	TRBJ2-1	many	TGTGCCAGCAGCCCCGGGGGGGGGACAACCTACAATGAGCAGTTCTTC	CASSPGGGTTYNEQFF
TRBV9	NA	TRBJ1-1	many	TGTGCCAGCAGTCAAAGAGGGGGGGTGTTGATGAACACTGAAGCTTTCTTT	CASSQRGGVLMNTEAFF
TRBV5-4	TRBD1	TRBJ1-5	NA	TGTGCCAGCAGCGTGGGGGGGACAGTCCCTGGGCAGCCCCAGCATTTT	CASSVGGTVPGQPQHF
TRBV11-2	NA	TRBJ2-1	many	TGTGCCAGCAGCTTAGATCGCAGGACAGAGGCTCCCAATGAGCAGTTCTTC	CASSLDRRTEAPNEQFF
TRBV9	TRBD2	TRBJ2-1	NA	TGTGCCAGCAGCGGCGGGGGAGTTTACAATGAGCAGTTCTTC	CASSGGGVYNEQFF
TRBV13	TRBD1	TRBJ1-3	NA	TGTGCCAGCAGCTTAGGGACAGGGGCTGGAAACACCATATATTTT	CASSLGTGAGNTIYF
TRBV11-3	NA	TRBJ2-1	many	TGTGCCAGCAGCAAAGAGGTAGCGGTTCACAATGAGCAGTTCTTC	CASSKEVAVHNEQFF
TRBV15	TRBD1	TRBJ2-4	few	TGTGCCACCAGCAGGCCCGACAGGGGGGACATTCAGTACTTC	CATSRPDRGDIQYF
TRBV11-1	NA	TRBJ1-1	many	TGTGCCAGCAGCTTAGTCCTACAAGACTTGAACACTGAAGCTTTCTTT	CASSLVLQDLNTEAFF
TRBV30	NA	TRBJ1-6	few	TGTGCCTGGAGTGACCAGGGACCTGGACATTCACCCCTCCACTTT	CAWSDQGPGHSPLHF
TRBV4-3	TRBD1	TRBJ1-3	NA	TGCGCCAGCAGCCAAGACATGGACAGGCGGGACACCATATATTTT	CASSQDMDRRDTIYF
TRBV12-3/TRBV12-4	NA	TRBJ2-3	many	TGTGCCAGCAGTTTTGAGGCGGGGGCTTCGCACGGACGGTATCCGCACACAGATACGCAGTATTTT	CASSFEAGASHGRYPHTDTQYF
TRBV20-1	NA	TRBJ1-4	NA	TGCAGTGCTAGAGACGGGTTACTAGGTGAAAAACTGTTTTTT	CSARDGLLGEKLFF
TRBV5-1	NA	TRBJ2-7	few	TGCGCCAGCAGCTCAAATTCGCGCGCCTACGAGCAGTACTTC	CASSSNSRAYEQYF
TRBV28	NA	TRBJ1-4	NA	TGTGCCAGCAGCTCACCTGCAACTAATGAAAAACTGTTTTTT	CASSSPATNEKLFF
TRBV13	NA	TRBJ2-1	NA	TGTGCCAGCAGCTTAGTCCCCTATGAGCAGTTCTTC	CASSLVPYEQFF
TRBV12-3/TRBV12-4	TRBD2	TRBJ2-5	many	TGTGCCAGCAGCCTCGAGCGGGAGAGAGGGGAGACCCAGTACTTC	CASSLERERGETQYF
TRBV27	NA	TRBJ1-5	many	TGTGCCAGCAGTTTTGGGACCCCGGGGCAGCCCCAGCATTTT	CASSFGTPGQPQHF
TRBV11-3	TRBD1	TRBJ1-2	few	TGTGCCAGCAGCCCCAGGGGGCGCCCCTATGGCTACACCTTC	CASSPRGRPYGYTF
TRBV24-1	TRBD1	TRBJ2-5	NA	TGTGCCACCAGGGGGACAGCACAAGAGACCCAGTACTTC	CATRGTAQETQYF
TRBV12-5	TRBD2	TRBJ2-1	few	TGTGCTAGTGGTTTGGGTCTAGCGGGAAGGGATGAGCAGTTCTTC	CASGLGLAGRDEQFF
TRBV12-3/TRBV12-4	TRBD1	TRBJ2-5	many	TGTGCCAGCAGTTGGGGACAGGGCTGGGAGACCCAGTACTTC	CASSWGQGWETQYF
TRBV7-8	TRBD1	TRBJ2-7	few	TGTGCCAGCAGCGGACCCGGGACAGCGAAACCATACGAGCAGTACTTC	CASSGPGTAKPYEQYF
TRBV5-5	TRBD2	TRBJ2-1	NA	TGTGCCAGCAGCTTCGGGAGGGTCTTTCCCCCTCCGGACGAGCAGTTCTTC	CASSFGRVFPPPDEQFF
TRBV29-1	NA	TRBJ1-1	few	TGCAGCGTTGGCCAGGGCATCACTGAAGCTTTCTTT	CSVGQGITEAFF
TRBV12-3/TRBV12-4	NA	TRBJ1-2	many	TGTGCCAGCAGTCCCCCCAGCGAGCGGCTTAATGGCTACACCTTC	CASSPPSERLNGYTF
TRBV5-1	NA	TRBJ1-6	few	TGCGCCAGCAGCTTGGTCCAGGCGAGCTCCTATAATTCACCCCTCCACTTT	CASSLVQASSYNSPLHF
TRBV2	NA	TRBJ1-3	few	TGTGCCTCAACAGACAGACGAGAGGGAAACACCATATATTTT	CASTDRREGNTIYF
TRBV12-3/TRBV12-4	NA	TRBJ1-2	NA	TGTGCCAGCAAACCCCGACGGAGCTCAGCTAACTATGGCTACACCTTC	CASKPRRSSANYGYTF
TRBV11-1	NA	TRBJ2-2	many	TGTGCCAGCAGCGCCCGGGACGGGACCGGGGAGCTGTTTTTT	CASSARDGTGELFF
TRBV19	NA	TRBJ2-1	NA	TGTGCCAGTTCCCCCATACGTGTAGAGGACAATGAGCAGTTCTTC	CASSPIRVEDNEQFF
TRBV15	NA	TRBJ2-7	many	TGTGCCACCAGCAGAGAGGGGAAGGTTAGGATCCCCTACGAGCAGTACTTC	CATSREGKVRIPYEQYF